This TCR beta chain is from a study of regulatory T cells in long-lasting Graves disease. This clonotype was found many times. Combining iRepertoire HTBI primers with Arm-PCR of CDR3 regions, the authors built TCR beta libraries. TCRdb processed the multiplex PCR reads anew with MiXCR; each CDR3 protein has one entry. The sample holds about 530,000 distinct CDR3 sequences, more than 15% seen once. This CDR3 is 14 amino acids long. Germline V gene data show CDR1 as LNHDA and CDR2 as SQIVND (reference sequence). With V trimmed by 4 bases and J by 7 bases, 7 bases remained unmatched. This sample's time point: newly diagnosed GD, antithyroid drugs for less than 3 months. Isolated PBMC RNA provided the starting material for the TCR library. These same data were also listed under a study on T cells in Graves' hyperthyroidism and ophthalmopathy.

This sample comprised peripheral blood mononuclear cells (PBMCs), obtained at new diagnosis, from a patient treated with antithyroid drugs. This sequence originates from a woman between 40 and 65 years old with Graves disease. This chain joins TRBV19 and TRBJ2-7, with 10 bases identical to TRBD1. The CDR3 loop reads CASSTTGGQGEQYF. The CDR3 DNA reads as TGTGCCAGTAGTACGACAGGGGGCCAGGGGGAGCAGTACTTC.